This TCR beta chain was captured by sequencing in a study of beta chain features in type 1 diabetes. Study outcomes and limitations: Amplification by PCR could prefer shorter templates, with the same effect in patients and controls.

Sorted cells reached over 98% purity in every population. The study reverse transcribed the entire isolated RNA, so it sequenced expressed TCRB transcripts. Several million reads on average were seen across naive, central memory and regulatory T cell samples. Clones were read by immunoSEQ multiplex PCR, and TCRdb kept only the in-frame ones, dropping some. The table has 900,000 or so clones, roughly a sixth seen once. A few counts support this clone. Its antigen is not identified. Germline CDR1 and CDR2: SGHTA and FQGNSA. This CDR3 is 15 amino acids long. Trimming at V came to 0 bases and at J to 4 bases, leaving 0 bases not matched to a gene.

The V and J genes are TRBV7-2 and TRBJ2-7, with TRBD2 matching over 13 bases. This TCR was recovered from a young woman in good health. The sequenced sample consisted of naive CD4+ T cells from blood. The CDR3 protein is CASSLATSGRYEQYF. In DNA form, the CDR3 reads TGTGCCAGCAGCTTAGCGACTAGCGGGAGGTACGAGCAGTACTTC.